The 21 T cell receptor beta chains listed next were all sequenced from one sample in a study of T cell responses to AZD1222 COVID-19 vaccine. Only in-frame clones appear in the TCRdb table, and some are missing; sequencing was by immunoSEQ multiplex PCR. Of over 95,000 clones listed, just under 90% are singletons. Material: peripheral blood, obtained on day 0 of AZD1222 vaccination. These receptors all stem from an adult in good health.

The genes are TRBV9 and TRBJ2-2, with 8 bases aligning to TRBD1. The V segment lost 3 bases and the J segment 7 bases; nucleotides outside the gene matches: 8. The CDR3 loop spans 15 amino acids. From germline, CDR1 is SGDLS and CDR2 YYNGEE. This CDR3 reads CASSADRAVSGELFF. The CDR3 DNA reads as TGTGCCAGCAGCGCGGACAGGGCGGTTAGCGGGGAGCTGTTTTTT.

The chain has TRBV28 and TRBJ1-2; 9 bases agree with TRBD1. CDR3 length equals 14 residues. Unmatched junction bases numbered 4, after V lost 6 bases and J lost 2 bases. Germline V gene data show CDR1 as MDHEN and CDR2 as SYDVKM. Here the CDR3 DNA reads TGTGCCAGCAGCACAGGGGGCGGAAACTATGGCTACACCTTC. Translated, it gives CASSTGGGNYGYTF.

The rearrangement uses TRBV28 and TRBJ1-1; no reliable D call. Germline CDR1 and CDR2: MDHEN and SYDVKM. The V gene lost 3 bases and the J gene lost 11 bases, with 16 bases spanning the gap. There are 13 residues in the CDR3. DNA of the CDR3: TGTGCCAGCAGTTTGCTTGGCTGTGCGGGGGCTTTCTTT. Its protein product is CASSLLGCAGAFF.

A note on this clone: In the same sample, other DNA sequences code for this CDR3. This chain connects TRBV19 to TRBJ1-5; D remains unclear. With 3 bases removed from V and 4 bases from J, the gap between germline ends came to 10 bases. The CDR3 contains 14 residues. Germline V gives CDR1 LNHDA, CDR2 SQIVND (reference sequence). The CDR3 bases are TGTGCCAGTAGTATTCTGGGTCCGAATCAGCCCCAGCATTTT. Translated: CASSILGPNQPQHF.

V usage is TRBV7-8 and J usage is TRBJ1-2; D call uncertain. V lost 5 bases to trimming and J lost 8 bases, with 15 bases between them. The length of the CDR3 is 13 residues. Germline CDR1 is SGHVS and CDR2 is FQNEAQ. CDR3 coding DNA: TGTGCCAGCAGCCCCTCCGGCGGACGCGGCTACACCTTC. Residues: CASSPSGGRGYTF. Supplemented by reference TRBV7-8 and TRBJ1-2, the full variable domain reads GAGVSQSPRYKVAKRGQDVALRCDPISGHVSLFWYQQALGQGPEFLTYFQNEAQLDKSGLPSDRFFAERPEGSVSTLKIQRTQQEDSAVYLCASSPSGGRGYTFGSGTRLTVV.

This chain uses TRBV28 with TRBJ1-5, with D unclear. Germline values: CDR1 MDHEN, CDR2 SYDVKM. This CDR3 is built from 11 residues. Deletions cut 5 bases from V and 10 bases from J, with 9 bases between. CDR3 sequence (DNA): TGTGCCAGCAGTCGTGATCGTCCCCAGCATTTT. Residues: CASSRDRPQHF.

The rearrangement uses TRBV6-5 and TRBJ2-7; maybe TRBD2 (5 bases). Germline CDR1 MNHEY, CDR2 SVGAGI. V shed 3 bases and J shed 2 bases, with 14 bases lying between them. The CDR3 is made up of 15 amino acids. The CDR3 reads CASSYSFRDTYEQYF. In DNA form, the CDR3 reads TGTGCCAGCAGTTATTCCTTCCGGGATACCTACGAGCAGTACTTC.

The chain is built from TRBV28 and TRBJ1-1, with 7 positions matching TRBD1. This CDR3 has 17 residues. Germline V gene lookup returns CDR1 MDHEN and CDR2 SYDVKM. Germline trimming cut 5 bases from V and 0 bases from J; bases unmatched to any gene: 12. CDR3 nucleotides: TGTGCCAGCAGTCCCTCGACAGGGAAGGAGATGAACACTGAAGCTTTCTTT. This translates into CASSPSTGKEMNTEAFF.

V and J are TRBV7-3 and TRBJ1-1, with D uncertain. Germline lookup yields CDR1 SGHTA and CDR2 FQGTGA. With 2 bases removed from V and 0 bases from J, the gap between germline ends came to 7 bases. This CDR3 is built from 14 residues. In nucleotides, the CDR3 is TGTGCCAGCAGCTTAGACGGTTTGAACACTGAAGCTTTCTTT. Translating it yields CASSLDGLNTEAFF.

Concerning this clone itself: Other nucleotide sequences from this sample produce the same CDR3. This rearrangement joins TRBV5-1 to TRBJ2-3; D remains unclear. CDR3 length: 14 amino acids. Germline CDR1 and CDR2: SGHRS and YFSETQ. V was pared by 1 base and J by 2 bases, with 8 bases between. CDR3: CASSLKVTTDTQYF. The CDR3, as DNA: TGCGCCAGCAGCTTGAAGGTGACCACAGATACGCAGTATTTT.

This chain links TRBV6-2 or TRBV6-3 with TRBJ2-1; 10 nucleotides match TRBD2. This CDR3 spans 18 amino acids. CDR1 and CDR2 from the germline V gene are MNHEY and SVGEGT. J was trimmed by 8 bases and V by 4 bases; bases with no gene match: 17. DNA of the CDR3: TGTGCCAGCAGTTCCGGCGCTAGCGGGAGTGTCATGGTGGATGAGCAGTTCTTC. Translating gives CASSSGASGSVMVDEQFF.

The CDR3 reads CASSIDSSRSQPQHF. The CDR3 DNA reads TGTGCCAGTAGTATTGACTCGAGCAGGAGTCAGCCCCAGCATTTT. The chain has TRBV19 and TRBJ1-5; no definite D call. The CDR3 consists of 15 residues. V shed 3 bases and J shed 6 bases, with 15 bases lying between them. Germline loops: CDR1 LNHDA, CDR2 SQIVND (reference sequence).

The gene calls are TRBV5-1 and TRBJ2-3; the D call may be TRBD1 or TRBD2 (6 bases each). Germline-derived CDR1 and CDR2 are SGHRS and YFSETQ. Trimming took 2 bases from V and 2 from J, leaving 15 bases between them. The CDR3 consists of 16 residues. Here the CDR3 DNA reads TGCGCCAGCAGCTTCGGGGGCCGCGGGGCCACAGATACGCAGTATTTT. Residues: CASSFGGRGATDTQYF.

In its sample, this clone was seen a few times. The gene calls are TRBV14 and TRBJ1-1; D is perhaps TRBD1 (6 bases). Between the trimmed V and J ends, which lost 1 base and 2 bases, there was a span of 17 bases. Germline lookup yields CDR1 SGHDN and CDR2 FVKESK. CDR3 length: 17 amino acids. The CDR3 DNA reads as TGTGCCAGCAGCCAAGGCCTGGGGACAACCAAAAACACTGAAGCTTTCTTT. Encoded protein: CASSQGLGTTKNTEAFF.

The chain has TRBV21-1 and TRBJ2-7; the table's D call of TRBD1 was not tested on the DNA. TRBV21-1 is listed as a pseudogene. The CDR3 is made up of 15 amino acids. The CDR3 bases are TGTGCCAGCAGCTTCCGGGACAGGCTCTCCTACGAGCAGTACTTC. Translating gives CASSFRDRLSYEQYF.

The chain uses TRBV4-2 and TRBJ2-2; D is undetermined. The CDR3 length is 17 residues. Per germline, CDR1 LGHNA and CDR2 YNFKEQ. Deletions cut 4 bases from V and 3 bases from J, with 18 bases between. The CDR3 nucleotides are TGTGCCAGCAGCCCAAAGGCCATCTCCTCCCACACCGGGGAGCTGTTTTTT. Amino acid sequence: CASSPKAISSHTGELFF.

The chain couples TRBV19 to TRBJ2-1; D might be TRBD2 (7 bases). The CDR3 is 14 amino acids. Germline V gives CDR1 LNHDA, CDR2 SQIVND (reference sequence). V lost 4 bases, J lost 10 bases, and 17 bases lay in between. Written as DNA, the CDR3 is TGTGCCAGTAGTACCGCCGGGGGAGGGGGAGAGCAGTTCTTC. It is translated as CASSTAGGGGEQFF.

In its sample, this clone was seen once. The rearrangement links TRBV4-1 to TRBJ1-5; D might be TRBD1 (5 bases). CDR3 length: 15 residues. V lost 4 bases and J 0 bases, leaving 10 bases between the germline ends. The germline gives CDR1 MGHRA, CDR2 YSYEKL. The CDR3 here is CASSLQGYSNQPQHF. The CDR3 DNA reads as TGCGCCAGCAGCCTTCAGGGATATAGCAATCAGCCCCAGCATTTT.

The rearrangement links TRBV2 to TRBJ1-6; a weak D match, TRBD1 (6 bases). CDR3 size: 13 residues. The germline V gene encodes CDR1 SNHLY and CDR2 FYNNEI. Trimming stripped 7 bases from V and 7 bases from J, with 11 bases between. CDR3: CASTGTTNSPLHF. In DNA form, the CDR3 reads TGTGCCAGCACCGGGACAACGAATTCACCCCTCCACTTT.

The chain joins TRBV3-1 (or the pseudogene TRBV3-2) to TRBJ1-2; 10 bases map to TRBD1. Trimming cost V 6 bases and J 6 bases; bases outside gene matches: 7. Per germline, CDR1 LGHDT and CDR2 YNNKEL (reference sequence). This CDR3 has 14 residues. The CDR3 is CASRPPGQGHGYTF. CDR3 DNA sequence: TGTGCCAGCAGACCTCCGGGACAGGGGCATGGCTACACCTTC.

The rearrangement uses TRBV9 and TRBJ2-3, with D perhaps matching TRBD2 (5 bases). Germline V CDR1 and CDR2: SGDLS, YYNGEE. This CDR3 is 13 amino acids long. V was cut by 4 bases and J by 6 bases, with 12 bases left in between. The CDR3 is CASSTLAWDTQYF. CDR3 in DNA: TGTGCCAGCAGCACCTTAGCGTGGGATACGCAGTATTTT. Variable domain in full (rest from reference TRBV9 and TRBJ2-3): DSGVTQTPKHLITATGQRVTLRCSPRSGDLSVYWYQQSLDQGLQFLIQYYNGEERAKGNILERFSAQQFPDLHSELNLSSLELGDSALYFCASSTLAWDTQYFGPGTRLTVL.